This entry lists 19 T cell receptor beta chains sequenced from one sample in a study of blood T cell repertoires in COVID-19. Only in-frame clones appear in the TCRdb table, and some are missing; sequencing was by immunoSEQ multiplex PCR. The sample consists of fewer than 250,000 clones, over 80% of them appearing once. The material sequenced was PBMCs or T cells enriched from blood (not recorded which). All receptors derive from a man aged 45-65 years who had been exposed to COVID-19.

The rearrangement uses TRBV5-1 and TRBJ2-7, with D possibly TRBD2 on 5 matching bases. Trimming took off 0 bases at V and 3 bases at J, with 13 bases between the two ends. Germline values: CDR1 SGHRS, CDR2 YFSETQ. This CDR3 region has 15 residues. CDR3 loop: CASSLDGLSGYEQYV. The DNA of the CDR3 is TGCGCCAGCAGCTTGGACGGACTGAGTGGCTACGAGCAGTACGTC.

The chain couples TRBV10-1 to TRBJ2-1; 8 nucleotides line up with TRBD2. Losses at the gene ends were 2 bases for V and 2 bases for J; bases not matched to a gene: 11. This CDR3 region has 18 residues. Germline V gene lookup returns CDR1 WNHNN and CDR2 SYGVQD (reference sequence). The CDR3 DNA reads as TGCGCCAGCAGTGAGGTAGCGGGGCGCGGAGCCCCCTACAATGAGCAGTTCTTC. Translating it yields CASSEVAGRGAPYNEQFF.

V usage is TRBV2 and J usage is TRBJ2-2; TRBD1 matches 7 bases. The CDR3 totals 15 residues. Germline CDR1 SNHLY, CDR2 FYNNEI. V gave up 6 bases and J gave up 1 base; unmatched junction bases: 5. The CDR3 loop reads CASSTRTGNTGELFF. The CDR3 nucleotides read TGTGCCAGCAGCACCCGGACAGGGAACACCGGGGAGCTGTTTTTT.

The V call is TRBV5-1, the J call TRBJ1-1; TRBD1 agrees at 8 bases. The germline gives CDR1 SGHRS, CDR2 YFSETQ. This CDR3 is 14 amino acids long. V was pared by 4 bases and J by 5 bases, with 7 bases of the junction left unmatched. The CDR3: CASSIQGQETEAFF. In nucleotides, the CDR3 is TGCGCCAGCAGCATACAGGGACAGGAGACTGAAGCTTTCTTT.

This sequence joins TRBV28 and TRBJ1-2, with D unclear. In germline, CDR1 is MDHEN, CDR2 SYDVKM. The CDR3 runs to 12 residues. V dropped 6 bases and J dropped 3 bases, with 8 bases sitting between them. The CDR3 DNA sequence: TGTGCCAGCAGCATCACAGACTATGGCTACACCTTC. As protein: CASSITDYGYTF.

This chain joins TRBV7-3 and TRBJ1-2, with D uncertain. CDR3 length: 13 amino acids. V was shortened by 0 bases and J by 3 bases, with 5 bases between the two germline ends. CDR1 SGHTA and CDR2 FQGTGA come from the germline V gene. In DNA form, the CDR3 reads TGTGCCAGCAGCTTAACTACAGACTATGGCTACACCTTC. Residues: CASSLTTDYGYTF. The full variable domain, its missing parts supplied by reference TRBV7-3 and TRBJ1-2, is GAGVSQTPSNKVTEKGKYVELRCDPISGHTALYWYRQSLGQGPEFLIYFQGTGAADDSGLPNDRFFAVRPEGSVSTLKIQRTERGDSAVYLCASSLTTDYGYTFGSGTRLTVV.

This clone was observed once. The same CDR3 is also encoded by other DNA sequences in this sample. J is TRBJ1-4 and V is TRBV5-1; 10 bases line up with TRBD1. In germline, CDR1 is SGHRS, CDR2 YFSETQ. The CDR3 is 14 residues long. Trimming took 3 bases from V and 6 from J; bases not matched to a gene: 2. This CDR3 reads CASSSGTGDEKLFF. In DNA form, the CDR3 reads TGCGCCAGCAGCTCCGGGACAGGGGATGAAAAACTGTTTTTT.

The chain carries TRBV24-1 and TRBJ2-5; maybe TRBD1 (6 bases). The CDR3 is 15 amino acids. CDR1 is KGHDR and CDR2 is SFDVKD in the germline V gene. Between the trimmed V and J ends, which lost 4 bases and 2 bases, there was a span of 13 bases. CDR3 loop: CATSDAGTKQETQYF. The CDR3 nucleotides read TGTGCCACCAGTGACGCCGGGACAAAGCAAGAGACCCAGTACTTC.

The chain employs TRBV19 and TRBJ2-1, with 7 bases identical to TRBD2. Germline V gives CDR1 LNHDA, CDR2 SQIVND (reference sequence). V shed 5 bases, J shed 2 bases, and the junction held 6 bases outside the gene matches. The CDR3 consists of 15 residues. CDR3 bases: TGTGCCAGTAGTTTTAGCGGGCCCGCCTACAATGAGCAGTTCTTC. Protein sequence: CASSFSGPAYNEQFF.

The rearrangement links TRBV13 to TRBJ1-4, with D tentatively TRBD1 (6 bases). The CDR3 spans 14 residues. V gave up 2 bases and J gave up 8 bases, with 12 bases separating them. The germline V gene encodes CDR1 PRHDT and CDR2 FYEKMQ (reference sequence). The CDR3 spells CASSLRQGSEKLFF. CDR3 nucleotides: TGTGCCAGCAGCTTAAGGCAGGGGAGCGAAAAACTGTTTTTT.

The V and J genes are TRBV2 and TRBJ1-2; D remains ambiguous. CDR3 length: 13 residues. Germline V gene sequence: CDR1 SNHLY, CDR2 FYNNEI. Between the trimmed V and J ends, which lost 4 bases and 0 bases, there was a span of 6 bases. The CDR3 DNA sequence: TGTGCCAGCAGTGTCCAGACTAACTATGGCTACACCTTC. Residues: CASSVQTNYGYTF.

The chain is built from TRBV9 and TRBJ2-3, with D perhaps TRBD1 (7 bases). Germline CDR1 SGDLS, CDR2 YYNGEE. This CDR3 is built from 15 residues. V was cut by 0 bases and J by 5 bases, with 13 bases left in between. CDR3 residues: CASSVEAQGGDTQYF. The CDR3 DNA follows: TGTGCCAGCAGCGTAGAGGCTCAGGGGGGAGATACGCAGTATTTT. The variable domain in full, with the rest retrieved from reference TRBV9 and TRBJ2-3, is DSGVTQTPKHLITATGQRVTLRCSPRSGDLSVYWYQQSLDQGLQFLIQYYNGEERAKGNILERFSAQQFPDLHSELNLSSLELGDSALYFCASSVEAQGGDTQYFGPGTRLTVL.

This chain connects TRBV28 to TRBJ2-4; a weak D match, TRBD1 (5 bases). The CDR3 has 13 amino acids. Germline loops: CDR1 MDHEN, CDR2 SYDVKM. CDR3 DNA: TGTTCGACAGCTCAACTAGCCAAAAACATTCAGTACTTC. Its translation: CSTAQLAKNIQYF.

The chain uses TRBV5-1 and TRBJ1-1; D is possibly TRBD1 (5 bases). The V gene lost 1 base and the J gene lost 1 base, with 11 bases spanning the gap. CDR3 size: 15 residues. Germline CDR1 reads SGHRS; CDR2 reads YFSETQ. The CDR3 reads CASSLNGGTNTEAFF. The DNA of the CDR3 is TGCGCCAGCAGCTTGAATGGCGGGACGAACACTGAAGCTTTCTTT.

The chain joins TRBV28 to TRBJ2-7, with 7 nucleotides matching TRBD1. Germline CDR1 MDHEN, CDR2 SYDVKM. Trimming removed 6 bases from V and 1 base from J; junction bases left unmatched: 6. CDR3 length equals 14 residues. CDR3 sequence reads: CASSRYRGSYEQYF. CDR3 coding DNA: TGTGCCAGCAGCCGATACAGGGGATCCTACGAGCAGTACTTC.

V is TRBV19 and J is TRBJ1-1; 8 bases fit TRBD1. Germline loops: CDR1 LNHDA, CDR2 SQIVND (reference sequence). The length of the CDR3 is 15 residues. V dropped 5 bases and J dropped 0; count of bases not matched to a gene: 5. The CDR3 reads CASSLRTGLNTEAFF. In nucleotides, the CDR3 is TGTGCCAGTAGTCTGCGGACAGGGCTGAACACTGAAGCTTTCTTT.

The V call is TRBV19, the J call TRBJ1-5, with 8 bases identical to TRBD1. The CDR3 is 15 amino acids. Unmatched junction bases numbered 13, after V lost 6 bases and J lost 9 bases. Germline-derived CDR1 and CDR2 are LNHDA and SQIVND (reference sequence). The CDR3 reads CASSRGTGDGGPQHF. The CDR3 region has the DNA TGTGCCAGTAGCCGAGGGACAGGCGATGGGGGGCCCCAGCATTTT. Full variable domain (rest looked up from reference TRBV19 and TRBJ1-5): DGGITQSPKYLFRKEGQNVTLSCEQNLNHDAMYWYRQDPGQGLRLIYYSQIVNDFQKGDIAEGYSVSREKKESFPLTVTSAQKNPTAFYLCASSRGTGDGGPQHFGDGTRLSIL.

The CDR3 reads CASSIANTGFSGNTIYF. In DNA form, the CDR3 reads TGTGCCAGTAGTATAGCCAACACAGGGTTCTCTGGAAACACCATATATTTT. The V call is TRBV19, the J call TRBJ1-3; D is perhaps TRBD1 (6 bases). The CDR3 extends over 17 amino acids. Per germline, CDR1 LNHDA and CDR2 SQIVND (reference sequence). Trimming shortened V by 1 base and J by 0 bases, and 13 bases separated the two germline ends.

The CDR3 nucleotides read TGTGCCAGCAGTTTTACAGGGGAAGGCGAGCAGTACGTC. Its translation: CASSFTGEGEQYV. The V and J genes are TRBV11-2 and TRBJ2-7; 7 nucleotides agree with TRBD1. Germline trimming cut 6 bases from V and 6 bases from J; bases unmatched to any gene: 8. Germline V gene data show CDR1 as SGHAT and CDR2 as FQNNGV. The CDR3 is 13 residues long.